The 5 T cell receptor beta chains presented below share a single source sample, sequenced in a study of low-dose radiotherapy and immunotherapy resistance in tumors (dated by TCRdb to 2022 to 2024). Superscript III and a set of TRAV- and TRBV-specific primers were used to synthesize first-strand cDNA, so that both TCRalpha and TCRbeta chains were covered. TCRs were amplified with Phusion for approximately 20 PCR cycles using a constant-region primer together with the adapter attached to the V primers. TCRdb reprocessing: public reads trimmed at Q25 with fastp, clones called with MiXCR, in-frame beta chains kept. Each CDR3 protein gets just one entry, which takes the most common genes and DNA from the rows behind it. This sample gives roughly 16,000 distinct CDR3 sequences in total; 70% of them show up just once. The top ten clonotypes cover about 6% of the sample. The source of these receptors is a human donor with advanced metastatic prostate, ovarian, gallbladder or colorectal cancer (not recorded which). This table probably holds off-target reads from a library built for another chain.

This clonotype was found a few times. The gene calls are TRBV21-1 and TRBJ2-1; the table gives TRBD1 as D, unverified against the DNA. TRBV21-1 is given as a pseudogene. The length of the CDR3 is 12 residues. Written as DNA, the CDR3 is TGTGCCAGCAGAGTACAGGGGAGTGAGCAGTTCTTC. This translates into CASRVQGSEQFF.

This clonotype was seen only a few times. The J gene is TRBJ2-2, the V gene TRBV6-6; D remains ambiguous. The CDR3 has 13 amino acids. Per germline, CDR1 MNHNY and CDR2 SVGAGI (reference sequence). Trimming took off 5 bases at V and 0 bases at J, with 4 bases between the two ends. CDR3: CASSVANTGELFF. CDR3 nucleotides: TGTGCCAGCAGTGTGGCGAACACCGGGGAGCTGTTTTTT.

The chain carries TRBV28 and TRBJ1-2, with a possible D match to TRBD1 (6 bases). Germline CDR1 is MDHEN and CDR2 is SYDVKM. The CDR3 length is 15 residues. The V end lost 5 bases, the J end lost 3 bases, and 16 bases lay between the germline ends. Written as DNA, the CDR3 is TGTGCCAGCAGTATTGGTCGGGGGCGAGACTATGGCTACACCTTC. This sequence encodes CASSIGRGRDYGYTF.

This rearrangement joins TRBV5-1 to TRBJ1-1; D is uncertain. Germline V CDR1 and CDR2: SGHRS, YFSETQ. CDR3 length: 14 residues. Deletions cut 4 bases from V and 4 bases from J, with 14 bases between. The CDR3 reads CASSNLARGTEAFF. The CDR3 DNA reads TGCGCCAGCAGCAACCTGGCCCGGGGCACTGAAGCTTTCTTT.

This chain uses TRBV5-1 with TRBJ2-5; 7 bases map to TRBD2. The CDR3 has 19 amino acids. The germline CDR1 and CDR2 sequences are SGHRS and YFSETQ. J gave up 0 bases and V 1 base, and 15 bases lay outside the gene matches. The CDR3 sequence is CASSLFLSGGTLDQETQYF. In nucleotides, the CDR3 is TGCGCCAGCAGCTTGTTTCTGTCCGGGGGGACGCTGGACCAAGAGACCCAGTACTTC.